This TCR beta chain is from a study of blood T cell repertoires in COVID-19. As for the study in general: The United States, Italy and Spain provided the acute and convalescent COVID-19 samples. In each case, the material was cDNA or gDNA derived from T cells, B-cell-depleted T cells, or PBMCs.

The germline V gene encodes CDR1 SGDLS and CDR2 YYNGEE. Trimming stripped 3 bases from V and 4 bases from J, with 16 bases between. CDR3 length: 16 residues. Per the authors' pipeline: Quantification of nucleated cells was approximated via reference gene primer amplification. Only in-frame clones appear in the TCRdb table, and some are missing; sequencing was by immunoSEQ multiplex PCR. The V and J calls and clone size were taken over from that table, and D and trimming were inferred from the DNA. This sample has hundreds of thousands of clones; around nine tenths occur once, and the top ten carry 1% to 1.5%.

The sequenced material came from peripheral blood. The sequence was collected from a man aged 70 or older with acute or convalescent COVID-19. V is TRBV9 and J is TRBJ2-2; D is perhaps TRBD1 (6 bases). The CDR3 DNA follows: TGTGCCAGCAGCGCGCGAACAGGGCTGGGCACCGGGGAGCTGTTTTTT. This gives the protein CASSARTGLGTGELFF.